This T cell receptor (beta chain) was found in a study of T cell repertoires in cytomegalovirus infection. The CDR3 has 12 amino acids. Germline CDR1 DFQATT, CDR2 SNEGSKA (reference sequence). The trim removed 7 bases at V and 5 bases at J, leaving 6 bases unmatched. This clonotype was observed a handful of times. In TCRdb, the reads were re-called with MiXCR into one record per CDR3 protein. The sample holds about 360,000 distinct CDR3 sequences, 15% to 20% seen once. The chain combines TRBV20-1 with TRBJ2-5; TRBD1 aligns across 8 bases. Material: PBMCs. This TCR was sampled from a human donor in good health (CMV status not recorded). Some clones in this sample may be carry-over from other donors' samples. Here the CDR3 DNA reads TGCAGTGAAGGGACAGGAAGGGAGACCCAGTACTTC. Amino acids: CSEGTGRETQYF.